The next 24 T cell receptor beta chains were all read from a single sample in a study of T cell responses to AZD1222 COVID-19 vaccine. Libraries were prepared by immunoSEQ multiplex PCR; TCRdb keeps only in-frame clonotypes and omits some of them. The table has under 150,000 clones, 85% to 90% seen once. The sequencing used peripheral blood, collected on day 0 of AZD1222 vaccination. These receptors were collected from an adult in good health.

The chain carries TRBV25-1 and TRBJ1-3; maybe TRBD1 (5 bases). Germline loops: CDR1 MGHDK, CDR2 SYGVNS. The CDR3 runs to 16 residues. Trimming took off 8 bases at V and 2 bases at J, with 19 bases between the two ends. The CDR3 nucleotides read TGTGCCAGCCAACCAGGGCAGGGCTCTGCTGGAAACACCATATATTTT. Amino acid sequence: CASQPGQGSAGNTIYF.

The chain combines TRBV18 with TRBJ2-5; 8 bases are shared with TRBD1. The germline V gene encodes CDR1 KGHSH and CDR2 LQKENI. The trim removed 5 bases at V and 3 bases at J, leaving 8 bases unmatched. The CDR3 is made up of 15 amino acids. CDR3 region: CASSTRTGLEETQYF. In nucleotides, the CDR3 is TGTGCCAGCTCAACCCGGACAGGGCTGGAAGAGACCCAGTACTTC.

V is TRBV7-8 and J is TRBJ2-2, with no clear D. V lost 4 bases to trimming and J lost 5 bases, with 14 bases between them. Germline V gene sequence: CDR1 SGHVS, CDR2 FQNEAQ. This CDR3 is built from 15 residues. Here the CDR3 reads CASSSSLGTTGELFF. The DNA of the CDR3 is TGTGCCAGCAGCTCCAGCCTCGGCACAACCGGGGAGCTGTTTTTT.

The V and J genes are TRBV5-1 and TRBJ2-7; D may be TRBD1 (5 bases). Trimming removed 0 bases at V and 6 bases at J, with 13 bases between. Germline assignment: CDR1 SGHRS and CDR2 YFSETQ. This CDR3 comprises 14 residues. This CDR3 is CASSLALGAGEQYF. CDR3 DNA: TGCGCCAGCAGCTTGGCCCTAGGGGCTGGCGAGCAGTACTTC.

The gene calls are TRBV27 and TRBJ2-1, with D unclear. Germline CDR1 and CDR2: MNHEY and SMNVEV (reference sequence). The CDR3 covers 12 residues. The V and J ends lost 6 bases and 4 bases respectively, with 7 bases between them. In DNA form, the CDR3 reads TGTGCCAGCAGCCGAGGATACAATGAGCAGTTCTTC. This translates into CASSRGYNEQFF.

The chain combines TRBV11-2 with TRBJ1-5, with D hard to call. Germline loops: CDR1 SGHAT, CDR2 FQNNGV. Between the trimmed V and J ends, which lost 3 bases and 5 bases, there was a span of 8 bases. The CDR3 has 13 residues. The CDR3 region has the DNA TGTGCCAGCAGCTTGGGAATGCATCAGCCCCAGCATTTT. Translating it yields CASSLGMHQPQHF.

In DNA, the CDR3 is TGTGCCAGCAGGACGGACGGAAACGAGCAGTACTTC. The encoded protein is CASRTDGNEQYF. V usage is TRBV6-5 and J usage is TRBJ2-7; D unresolved. V was pared by 6 bases and J by 5 bases, with 11 bases between. Germline CDR1 and CDR2: MNHEY and SVGAGI. The CDR3 runs 12 residues.

J is TRBJ1-5 and V is TRBV19, with TRBD1 as a possible D gene (6 bases). This CDR3 spans 14 amino acids. Trimming cost V 4 bases and J 4 bases, with 11 bases left between them. Germline loops: CDR1 LNHDA, CDR2 SQIVND (reference sequence). The CDR3 is CASSRQEGNQPQHF. The DNA for the CDR3 is TGTGCCAGTAGTAGACAGGAAGGGAATCAGCCCCAGCATTTT. The whole variable domain, remainder taken from reference TRBV19 and TRBJ1-5, is DGGITQSPKYLFRKEGQNVTLSCEQNLNHDAMYWYRQDPGQGLRLIYYSQIVNDFQKGDIAEGYSVSREKKESFPLTVTSAQKNPTAFYLCASSRQEGNQPQHFGDGTRLSIL.

The CDR3 DNA reads TGTGCCAGCAGTTTTTACGATTTTGAAGCTTTCTTT. Its protein product is CASSFYDFEAFF. This chain links TRBV12-3 or TRBV12-4 with TRBJ1-1; the D is unclear. CDR3 size: 12 residues. Trimming removed 3 bases at V and 7 bases at J, with 9 bases between.

This chain uses TRBV30 with TRBJ2-1; tentatively, D is TRBD1 or TRBD2 (5 bases each). Per the germline V gene, CDR1 is GTSNPN and CDR2 is SVGIG (reference sequence). V was cut by 1 base and J by 12 bases, with 13 bases left in between. The CDR3 contains 12 residues. CDR3 region: CAWSAGQLGQFF. The DNA for the CDR3 is TGTGCCTGGAGTGCGGGGCAGCTGGGGCAGTTCTTC.

CDR3 in DNA: TGTGCCAGCAGCCAAGACGGATACTATGGCTACACCTTC. Translated: CASSQDGYYGYTF. The V and J genes are TRBV14 and TRBJ1-2; D call uncertain. This CDR3 is 13 amino acids long. Trimming pared 0 bases from V and 3 bases from J, leaving 5 bases between. CDR1 is SGHDN and CDR2 is FVKESK in the germline V gene.

The gene calls are TRBV27 and TRBJ2-1; maybe TRBD2 (6 bases). The CDR3 contains 13 residues. Germline V lookup: CDR1 MNHEY, CDR2 SMNVEV (reference sequence). Trimming left V 7 bases short and J 7 bases short, with 14 bases between. The CDR3 DNA reads as TGTGCCAGCAAACGGGTCGGGGGAAATGAGCAGTTCTTC. It translates to CASKRVGGNEQFF.

In this sample, this clone turned up once. The chain couples TRBV29-1 to TRBJ2-7; D remains ambiguous. This CDR3 region has 12 residues. Per germline, CDR1 SQVTM and CDR2 ANQGSEA. V was shortened by 7 bases and J by 6 bases, with 16 bases between the two germline ends. As DNA, the CDR3 is TGCAGCGCCGCTCGGTTAATCGGCGAGCAGTACTTC. Translation gives CSAARLIGEQYF.

The V gene is TRBV6-5, the J gene TRBJ1-2, with D possibly matching TRBD1 (6 bases). The CDR3 loop spans 13 amino acids. From germline, CDR1 is MNHEY and CDR2 SVGAGI. V was clipped by 6 bases and J by 4 bases, with 12 bases between them. CDR3 protein: CASSPGQFYGYTF. The DNA for the CDR3 is TGTGCCAGCAGCCCCGGACAGTTCTATGGCTACACCTTC.

In its sample, this clone was seen a few times. The V gene is TRBV19, the J gene TRBJ2-7; D possibly corresponds to TRBD1 (6 bases). From germline, CDR1 is LNHDA and CDR2 SQIVND (reference sequence). The CDR3 is 15 residues long. The V and J ends lost 6 bases and 6 bases respectively, with 21 bases between them. DNA for the CDR3: TGTGCCAGTAGCCTGACAGGCACCTACACCATCGAGCAGTACTTC. Translating it yields CASSLTGTYTIEQYF.

This clone came up once. V and J are TRBV7-9 and TRBJ2-3; D assignment may be TRBD1 or TRBD2 (5 bases each). Germline V CDR1 and CDR2: SEHNR, FQNEAQ (reference sequence). The CDR3 consists of 14 residues. Trimming took 5 bases from V and 2 from J, leaving 11 bases between them. For the CDR3, the DNA is TGTGCCAGCAGCCTGGGGGACCCCACAGATACGCAGTATTTT. It translates to CASSLGDPTDTQYF.

V gene TRBV10-3 combines with J gene TRBJ2-5; no definite D call. V gave up 1 base and J gave up 2 bases, with 8 bases separating them. Germline CDR1 reads ENHRY; CDR2 reads SYGVKD. The CDR3 is made up of 14 amino acids. The CDR3 protein is CAISEWAGQETQYF. DNA for the CDR3: TGTGCCATCAGTGAGTGGGCCGGTCAAGAGACCCAGTACTTC.

The chain has TRBV5-1 and TRBJ2-5; a possible D gene is TRBD2 (6 bases). Trimming took off 0 bases at V and 3 bases at J, with 9 bases between the two ends. Germline V CDR1 and CDR2: SGHRS, YFSETQ. CDR3 length equals 14 residues. Here the CDR3 reads CASSLGRGKETQYF. The CDR3 region has the DNA TGCGCCAGCAGCTTGGGGCGGGGAAAAGAGACCCAGTACTTC. The full variable domain, rest sourced from reference TRBV5-1 and TRBJ2-5, is KAGVTQTPRYLIKTRGQQVTLSCSPISGHRSVSWYQQTPGQGLQFLFEYFSETQRNKGNFPGRFSGRQFSNSRSEMNVSTLELGDSALYLCASSLGRGKETQYFGPGTRLLVL.

The gene calls are TRBV5-1 and TRBJ1-6; D uncertain. The germline CDR1 and CDR2 sequences are SGHRS and YFSETQ. Trimming took off 0 bases at V and 5 bases at J, with 9 bases between the two ends. The CDR3 extends over 15 amino acids. The CDR3 protein is CASSLASTDNSPLHF. As DNA, the CDR3 is TGCGCCAGCAGCTTGGCCAGTACTGATAATTCACCCCTCCACTTT.

The chain carries TRBV3-1 (or the pseudogene TRBV3-2) and TRBJ2-1; 10 bases agree with TRBD2. V dropped 0 bases and J dropped 1; count of bases not matched to a gene: 9. The CDR3 loop spans 19 amino acids. The germline CDR1 and CDR2 sequences are LGHDT and YNNKEL (reference sequence). This chain's CDR3 is CASSQDRGLAGASYNEQFF. CDR3 DNA sequence: TGTGCCAGCAGCCAAGATCGAGGGCTAGCGGGGGCGTCCTACAATGAGCAGTTCTTC.

Written as DNA, the CDR3 is TGTGCCAGCAGTGAAGGAGTGCAGGGGCTGTTAGGGGCCAACGTCCTGACTTTC. The encoded protein is CASSEGVQGLLGANVLTF. The chain couples TRBV6-1 to TRBJ2-6; a possible D gene is TRBD1 (6 bases). The CDR3 is 18 residues long. Germline CDR1 MNHNS, CDR2 SASEGT. Deletions cut 1 base from V and 4 bases from J, with 17 bases between.

This chain uses TRBV5-1 with TRBJ2-3, with 8 bases identical to TRBD1. The CDR3 loop spans 13 amino acids. CDR1 and CDR2 from the germline V gene are SGHRS and YFSETQ. V was clipped by 5 bases and J by 5 bases; unmatched bases: 4. CDR3 loop: CASSGQGEDTQYF. The DNA for the CDR3 is TGCGCCAGCAGTGGACAGGGCGAAGATACGCAGTATTTT.

The chain is built from TRBV6-6 and TRBJ1-3; D unresolved. The V gene's germline CDR1 is MNHNY and CDR2 SVGAGI (reference sequence). This CDR3 has 12 amino acids. V shed 6 bases and J shed 4 bases, with 7 bases lying between them. CDR3 nucleotide sequence: TGTGCCAGCAGCCCTTTGGGAAACACCATATATTTT. Protein sequence: CASSPLGNTIYF.

The chain couples TRBV6-5 to TRBJ1-2, with D uncertain. Germline CDR1 reads MNHEY; CDR2 reads SVGAGI. The CDR3 is made up of 13 amino acids. V was cut by 7 bases and J by 3 bases, with 12 bases left in between. As DNA, the CDR3 is TGTGCCAGCAAACGTGAGGGCCACTATGGCTACACCTTC. This translates into CASKREGHYGYTF.